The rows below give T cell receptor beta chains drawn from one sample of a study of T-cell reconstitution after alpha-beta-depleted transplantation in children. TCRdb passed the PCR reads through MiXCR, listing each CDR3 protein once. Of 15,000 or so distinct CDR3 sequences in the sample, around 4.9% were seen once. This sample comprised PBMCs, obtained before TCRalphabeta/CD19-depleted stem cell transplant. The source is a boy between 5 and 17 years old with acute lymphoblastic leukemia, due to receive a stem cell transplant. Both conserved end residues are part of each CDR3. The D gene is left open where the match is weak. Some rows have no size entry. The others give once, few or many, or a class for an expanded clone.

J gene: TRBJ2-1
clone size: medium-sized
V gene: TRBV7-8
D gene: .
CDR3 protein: CASSLREPSEQFF
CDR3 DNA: TGTGCCAGCAGCTTACGCGAGCCCTCTGAGCAGTTCTTC

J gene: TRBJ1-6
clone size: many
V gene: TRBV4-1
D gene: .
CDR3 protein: CASSPTPGHINSPLHF
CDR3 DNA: TGCGCCAGCAGCCCGACTCCGGGACATATTAATTCACCCCTCCACTTT

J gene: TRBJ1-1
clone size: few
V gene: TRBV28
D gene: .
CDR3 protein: CASSLALGVRDTEAFF
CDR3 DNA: TGTGCCAGCAGTTTAGCCTTGGGGGTAAGGGACACTGAAGCTTTCTTT

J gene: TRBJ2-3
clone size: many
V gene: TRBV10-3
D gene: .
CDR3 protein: CAISESTDTQYF
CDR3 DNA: TGTGCCATCAGTGAGTCCACAGATACGCAGTATTTT

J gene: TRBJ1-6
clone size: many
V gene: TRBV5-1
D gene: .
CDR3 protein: CASSLYGGPLHF
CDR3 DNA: TGCGCCAGCAGCTTGTACGGCGGGCCCCTCCACTTT

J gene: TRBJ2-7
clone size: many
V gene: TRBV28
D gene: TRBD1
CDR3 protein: CASSPGTGGTYEQYF
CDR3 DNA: TGTGCCAGCAGTCCCGGGACAGGGGGAACCTACGAGCAGTACTTC

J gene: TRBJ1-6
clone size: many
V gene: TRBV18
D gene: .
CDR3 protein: CASSQGLGNSPLHF
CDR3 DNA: TGTGCCAGCTCACAGGGATTGGGGAATTCACCCCTCCACTTT

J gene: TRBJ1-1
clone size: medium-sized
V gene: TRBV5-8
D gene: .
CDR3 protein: CASSLGGLRVEAFF
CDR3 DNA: TGTGCCAGCAGCTTGGGCGGCCTACGGGTGGAAGCTTTCTTT

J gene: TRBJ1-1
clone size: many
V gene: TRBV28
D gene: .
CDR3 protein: CASSRLGYAFF
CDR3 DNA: TGTGCCAGCAGTCGTTTAGGGTATGCTTTCTTT

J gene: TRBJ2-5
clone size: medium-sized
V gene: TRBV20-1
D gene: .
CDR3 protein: CSAGGSGPGEETQYF
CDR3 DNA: TGCAGTGCTGGAGGGAGCGGCCCCGGGGAAGAGACCCAGTACTTC

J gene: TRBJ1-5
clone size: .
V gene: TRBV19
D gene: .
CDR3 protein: CASSSRGSQPQHF
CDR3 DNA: TGTGCCAGTAGTAGCAGGGGCTCACAGCCCCAGCATTTT

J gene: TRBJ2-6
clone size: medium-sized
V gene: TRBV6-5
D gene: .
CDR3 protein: CASRNTGSGVGSNVLTF
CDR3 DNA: TGTGCCAGCAGAAACACAGGGTCGGGAGTGGGGTCCAACGTCCTGACTTTC

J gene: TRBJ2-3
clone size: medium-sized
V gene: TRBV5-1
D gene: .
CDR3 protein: CASSSYRSHQGTDTQYF
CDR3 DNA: TGCGCCAGCAGCTCTTACAGGAGCCATCAAGGCACAGATACGCAGTATTTT

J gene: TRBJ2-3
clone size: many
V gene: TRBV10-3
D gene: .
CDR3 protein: CAISESWARADTQYF
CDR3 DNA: TGTGCCATCAGTGAGTCGTGGGCGCGCGCAGATACGCAGTATTTT

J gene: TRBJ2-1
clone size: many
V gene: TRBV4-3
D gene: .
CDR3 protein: CASSQDRQNEQFF
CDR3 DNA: TGCGCCAGCAGCCAAGATCGGCAGAATGAGCAGTTCTTC

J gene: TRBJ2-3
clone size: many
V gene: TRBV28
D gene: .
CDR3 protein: CASRVDESTDTQYF
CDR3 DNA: TGTGCCAGCAGAGTCGATGAATCCACAGATACGCAGTATTTT

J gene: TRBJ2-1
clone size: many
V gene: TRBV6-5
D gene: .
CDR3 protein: CASSYALFGGSYNEQFF
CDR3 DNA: TGTGCCAGCAGTTATGCCCTTTTTGGGGGCTCCTACAATGAGCAGTTCTTC

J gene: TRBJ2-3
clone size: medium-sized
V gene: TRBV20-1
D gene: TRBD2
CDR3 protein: CSAPRTSGRTDTQYF
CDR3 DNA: TGCAGTGCTCCTAGGACTAGCGGGCGCACAGATACGCAGTATTTT

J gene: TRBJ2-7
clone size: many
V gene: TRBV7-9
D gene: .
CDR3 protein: CASSWINSPYEQYF
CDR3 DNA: TGTGCCAGCAGCTGGATAAACAGTCCCTACGAGCAGTACTTC

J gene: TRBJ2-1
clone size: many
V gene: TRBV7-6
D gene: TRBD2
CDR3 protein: CASSLGGSWKNEQFF
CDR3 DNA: TGTGCCAGCAGCTTGGGGGGGTCCTGGAAGAATGAGCAGTTCTTC

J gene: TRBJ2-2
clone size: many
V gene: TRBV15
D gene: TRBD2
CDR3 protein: CATSPGASGRRTGELFF
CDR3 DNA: TGTGCCACCAGCCCCGGGGCTAGCGGGCGGAGGACCGGGGAGCTGTTTTTT

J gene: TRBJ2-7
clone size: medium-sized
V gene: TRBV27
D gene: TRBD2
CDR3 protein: CASSSSGLARTYEQYF
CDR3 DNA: TGTGCCAGCAGTTCCTCCGGACTAGCTAGGACCTACGAGCAGTACTTC

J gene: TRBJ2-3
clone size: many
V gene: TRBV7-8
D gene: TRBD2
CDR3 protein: CASTLAGSSDTQYF
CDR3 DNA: TGTGCCAGCACTTTAGCGGGCAGTTCAGATACGCAGTATTTT

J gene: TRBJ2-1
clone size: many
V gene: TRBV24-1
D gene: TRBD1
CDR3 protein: CATSDPTRTGAYNEQFF
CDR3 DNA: TGTGCCACCAGTGACCCAACCCGGACAGGGGCCTACAATGAGCAGTTCTTC

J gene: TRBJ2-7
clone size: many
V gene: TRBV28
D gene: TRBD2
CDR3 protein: CASSLEAGQTYEQYF
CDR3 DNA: TGTGCCAGCAGTTTAGAAGCGGGGCAGACCTACGAGCAGTACTTC

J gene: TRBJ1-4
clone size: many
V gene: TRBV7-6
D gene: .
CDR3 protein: CASARGTGSYEKLFF
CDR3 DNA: TGTGCCAGCGCTAGGGGAACAGGGTCCTATGAAAAACTGTTTTTT

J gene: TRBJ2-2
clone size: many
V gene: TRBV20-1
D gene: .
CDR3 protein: CSAKAGHTGELFF
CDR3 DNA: TGCAGTGCTAAGGCAGGCCACACCGGGGAGCTGTTTTTT

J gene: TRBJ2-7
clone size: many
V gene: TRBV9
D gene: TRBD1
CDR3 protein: CASSVGQGVGEQYF
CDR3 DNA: TGTGCCAGCAGCGTAGGACAGGGGGTCGGCGAGCAGTACTTC

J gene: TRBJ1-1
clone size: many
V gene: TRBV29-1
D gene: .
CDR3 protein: CSVHFDTEAFF
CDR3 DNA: TGCAGCGTTCATTTTGACACTGAAGCTTTCTTT

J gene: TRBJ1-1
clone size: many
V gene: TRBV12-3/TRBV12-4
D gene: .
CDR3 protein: CASSFGGGRMNTEAFF
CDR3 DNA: TGTGCCAGCAGTTTCGGCGGGGGTCGGATGAACACTGAAGCTTTCTTT

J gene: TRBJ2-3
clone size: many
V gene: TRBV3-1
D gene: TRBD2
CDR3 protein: CASSQGPSGRTDTQYF
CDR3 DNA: TGTGCCAGCAGCCAAGGGCCTAGCGGGAGAACGGATACGCAGTATTTT

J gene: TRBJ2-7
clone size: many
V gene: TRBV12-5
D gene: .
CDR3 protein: CASAGTFPDEQYF
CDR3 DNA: TGTGCTAGCGCAGGGACTTTCCCCGACGAGCAGTACTTC

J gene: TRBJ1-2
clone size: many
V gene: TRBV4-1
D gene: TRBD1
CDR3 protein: CASSPTGIPNGYTF
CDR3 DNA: TGCGCCAGCAGCCCGACAGGGATCCCCAATGGCTACACCTTC

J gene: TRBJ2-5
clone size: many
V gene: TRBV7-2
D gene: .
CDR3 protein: CASIPDTIRETQYF
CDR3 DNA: TGTGCCAGCATCCCCGACACAATTAGGGAGACCCAGTACTTC

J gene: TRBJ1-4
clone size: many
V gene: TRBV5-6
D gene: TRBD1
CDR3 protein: CASSLRQGPIEKLFF
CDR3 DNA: TGTGCCAGCAGCCTACGACAGGGACCTATAGAAAAACTGTTTTTT

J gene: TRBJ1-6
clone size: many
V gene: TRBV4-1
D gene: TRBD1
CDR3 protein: CASSQSTGTGNSPLHF
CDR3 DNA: TGCGCCAGCAGCCAATCAACCGGGACAGGGAATTCACCCCTCCACTTT

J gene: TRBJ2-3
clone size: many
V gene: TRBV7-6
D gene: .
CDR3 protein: CASSTWTALGSTDTQYF
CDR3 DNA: TGTGCCAGCAGCACCTGGACAGCCTTAGGCAGCACAGATACGCAGTATTTT

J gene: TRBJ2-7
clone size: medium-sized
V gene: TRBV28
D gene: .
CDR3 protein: CASSLVASYEQYF
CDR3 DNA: TGTGCCAGCAGTTTAGTGGCTTCCTACGAGCAGTACTTC

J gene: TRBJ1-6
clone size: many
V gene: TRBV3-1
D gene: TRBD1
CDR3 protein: CASSRGQVNSPLHF
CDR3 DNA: TGTGCCAGCAGTCGCGGACAGGTTAATTCACCCCTCCACTTT

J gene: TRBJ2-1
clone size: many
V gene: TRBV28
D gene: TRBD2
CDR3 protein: CASRPGTSGNNEQFF
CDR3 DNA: TGTGCCAGCAGACCCGGGACTAGCGGAAACAATGAGCAGTTCTTC